Shown below are 23 T cell receptor beta chains from a single sample sequenced in a study of identical twins. One entry per CDR3 protein, called by TCRdb with MiXCR from the 5' RACE reads. Of hundreds of thousands of distinct CDR3 sequences detected, 9% to 15% appear once; the ten largest clones hold 1.5% to 2%. Separately, the same data were catalogued under a study of yellow fever vaccine responses in identical twins.

The specimen sequenced was PBMCs. The receptors here all came from a woman aged 18-35 years in good health.

At least ten counts were recorded for this clonotype. The chain has TRBV7-2 and TRBJ2-1; tentatively, D is TRBD1 (5 bases). This CDR3 contains 20 residues. V lost 1 base to trimming and J lost 6 bases, with 28 bases between them. Germline V gene sequence: CDR1 SGHTA, CDR2 FQGNSA. The CDR3 region has the DNA TGTGCCAGCAGCTTAGGGCGGACATCAGGATTTTCAATCTATATCAATGAGCAGTTCTTC. It codes for CASSLGRTSGFSIYINEQFF. Full variable domain (remainder filled in from reference TRBV7-2 and TRBJ2-1): GAGVSQSPSNKVTEKGKDVELRCDPISGHTALYWYRQSLGQGLEFLIYFQGNSAPDKSGLPSDRFSAERTGGSVSTLTIQRTQQEDSAVYLCASSLGRTSGFSIYINEQFFGPGTRLTVL.

This clonotype was seen repeatedly, ten times or more. The chain combines TRBV5-5 with TRBJ1-1; D not resolved. Trimming removed 0 bases at V and 0 bases at J, with 9 bases between. The CDR3 spans 15 residues. Per germline, CDR1 SGHKS and CDR2 YYEKEE (reference sequence). The CDR3 DNA is TGTGCCAGCAGCTTGGGGACCCTCATGAACACTGAAGCTTTCTTT. Translating gives CASSLGTLMNTEAFF.

This clonotype was observed at least ten times. The chain has TRBV7-9 and TRBJ2-7; 7 positions agree with TRBD1. The trim removed 5 bases at V and 5 bases at J, leaving 9 bases unmatched. CDR3 length: 14 residues. Germline V CDR1 and CDR2: SEHNR, FQNEAQ (reference sequence). CDR3 in DNA: TGTGCCAGCAGCCTTCACGGGACAGTGGACGAGCAGTACTTC. It codes for CASSLHGTVDEQYF.

This clonotype has at least ten counts. The genes are TRBV12-3 or TRBV12-4 and TRBJ1-4; 8 nucleotides agree with TRBD1. Unmatched junction bases numbered 10, after V lost 8 bases and J lost 8 bases. The CDR3 is 14 residues long. CDR3 coding DNA: TGTGCCAGCGAATCGGACAGGGTAGGGGAAAAACTGTTTTTT. The encoded protein is CASESDRVGEKLFF.

Here the CDR3 reads CASSDLDRERYGYTF. CDR3 DNA: TGTGCCAGCAGTGACTTGGACAGGGAGCGCTATGGCTACACCTTC. The chain recombines TRBV6-1 with TRBJ1-2; 8 nucleotides line up with TRBD1. V lost 3 bases and J lost 4; bases outside the gene matches: 7. The CDR3 spans 15 residues. CDR1 is MNHNS and CDR2 is SASEGT in the germline V gene.

The chain links TRBV6-2 or TRBV6-3 to TRBJ2-7, with D possibly TRBD2 on 6 matching bases. The CDR3 runs to 14 residues. Per germline, CDR1 MNHEY and CDR2 SVGEGT. Trimming pared 0 bases from V and 0 bases from J, leaving 6 bases between. The CDR3 reads CASSYSSGSYEQYF. In DNA, the CDR3 is TGTGCCAGCAGTTACTCTAGCGGCTCCTACGAGCAGTACTTC.

The genes are TRBV28 and TRBJ2-1; TRBD2 matches 8 bases. This CDR3 is built from 15 residues. The J segment lost 11 bases and the V segment lost 3 bases, leaving 12 bases of the junction unmatched. Germline CDR1 is MDHEN and CDR2 is SYDVKM. CDR3 coding DNA: TGTGCCAGCAGTTTCACCGGGGGGGCCCACGGCAAGCAGTTCTTC. Its translation is CASSFTGGAHGKQFF.

The chain has TRBV6-1 and TRBJ1-5; D is perhaps TRBD1 (5 bases). This CDR3 has 14 amino acids. CDR1 and CDR2 (germline): MNHNS, SASEGT. V shed 6 bases and J shed 1 base, with 10 bases lying between them. CDR3 nucleotide sequence: TGTGCCAGCAGCCCGGACATCAGCAATCAGCCCCAGCATTTT. It is translated as CASSPDISNQPQHF.

Turning to this clonotype: A much bigger clone sits one base away, suggesting this may be a read error. The V gene is TRBV12-3 or TRBV12-4, the J gene TRBJ2-1; 9 bases match TRBD2. Germline trimming cut 8 bases from V and 8 bases from J; bases unmatched to any gene: 16. The CDR3 length is 16 residues. In DNA form, the CDR3 reads TGTGCCAGCGGTCCCGGGGGGCGGGAGGGCCGTTATGAGCAGTTCTTC. Translation gives CASGPGGREGRYEQFF.

The J gene is TRBJ2-4, the V gene TRBV6-1, with 7 bases identical to TRBD1. CDR3 length: 15 amino acids. The V gene end was trimmed by 5 bases and the J gene end by 1 base; junction bases not matched to a gene: 5. Germline lookup yields CDR1 MNHNS and CDR2 SASEGT. CDR3 DNA: TGTGCCAGCAGTCTCCGGACAGGTGCCAAAAACATTCAGTACTTC. Translating gives CASSLRTGAKNIQYF.

The chain employs TRBV2 and TRBJ1-2; perhaps TRBD1 as D (6 bases). CDR1 is SNHLY, CDR2 FYNNEI, per germline. The V end lost 3 bases, the J end lost 6 bases, and 11 bases lay between the germline ends. CDR3 length: 13 residues. CDR3 DNA sequence: TGTGCCAGCAGTGACGACAGGATAAATGGCTACACCTTC. Residues: CASSDDRINGYTF.

This clonotype was counted a few times. This chain joins TRBV7-7 and TRBJ2-1; 9 bases align to TRBD1. Germline CDR1 SSHAT, CDR2 FNYEAQ (reference sequence). The CDR3 sequence is 14 residues long. V dropped 4 bases and J dropped 7; count of bases not matched to a gene: 5. In DNA, the CDR3 is TGTGCCAGCAGCTCTCAGACAGGGGGGAATGAGCAGTTCTTC. This sequence encodes CASSSQTGGNEQFF.

In this sample, this clonotype turned up once. This chain uses TRBV7-8 with TRBJ2-3, with TRBD1 matching over 11 bases. Per germline, CDR1 SGHVS and CDR2 FQNEAQ. This CDR3 has 16 amino acids. The V gene end was trimmed by 5 bases and the J gene end by 4 bases; junction bases not matched to a gene: 8. The CDR3 DNA reads TGTGCCAGCAGCATCAGGGACAGGGGGGGGCCAGATACGCAGTATTTT. Amino acid sequence: CASSIRDRGGPDTQYF.

The rearrangement joins TRBV12-3 or TRBV12-4 to TRBJ2-5, with 8 bases aligning to TRBD1. This CDR3 region has 15 residues. With V trimmed by 7 bases and J by 3 bases, 10 bases remained unmatched. The CDR3 nucleotides are TGTGCCAGCAAGGGGTTGGGGACAGGAAAAGAGACCCAGTACTTC. Amino acid sequence: CASKGLGTGKETQYF.

This clonotype came up many times. J is TRBJ2-1 and V is TRBV9; 12 positions match TRBD2. This CDR3 contains 20 residues. V lost 4 bases to trimming and J lost 6 bases; unmatched junction nucleotides: 20. Looked up from germline, CDR1 is SGDLS and CDR2 is YYNGEE. DNA for the CDR3: TGTGCCAGCAGCCCCAAGGTATCTATTCTAGCGGGAGGGCCCGTCAATGAGCAGTTCTTC. It yields the protein CASSPKVSILAGGPVNEQFF.

As for this clonotype: The junction differs from germline at one of its ends, possibly a read error. The chain couples TRBV5-4 to TRBJ2-1; the D is unclear. The CDR3 has 12 amino acids. Germline V gene lookup returns CDR1 SGHNT and CDR2 YYREEE (reference sequence). DNA of the CDR3: TGTGCCAGCACTTATGGGCGCAATGGGCAGTTCTTC. It encodes CASTYGRNGQFF.

The V gene is TRBV5-1, the J gene TRBJ2-7; D gene uncertain. Germline V lookup: CDR1 SGHRS, CDR2 YFSETQ. CDR3 size: 15 residues. Trimming pared 5 bases from V and 3 bases from J, leaving 18 bases between. CDR3 sequence: CASRPTNPKNYEQYF. As DNA, the CDR3 is TGCGCCAGCAGACCTACTAACCCAAAGAACTACGAGCAGTACTTC.

This clonotype was seen a handful of times. The chain is built from TRBV12-3 or TRBV12-4 and TRBJ1-1; 7 bases agree with TRBD1. After removal of 6 bases from V and 6 bases from J, the junction contained 13 bases not matched to a gene. The CDR3 is made up of 15 amino acids. CDR3 loop: CASSQDRAGFPEAFF. In nucleotides, the CDR3 is TGTGCCAGCAGCCAAGACAGGGCTGGATTTCCTGAAGCTTTCTTT.

The chain couples TRBV3-1 to TRBJ1-4; D call uncertain. The V and J ends lost 0 bases and 4 bases respectively, with 6 bases between them. The CDR3 is 14 amino acids. Germline CDR1 is LGHDT and CDR2 is YNNKEL (reference sequence). Written as DNA, the CDR3 is TGTGCCAGCAGCCAAGATCAGCTTAATGAAAAACTGTTTTTT. It translates to CASSQDQLNEKLFF.

The chain couples TRBV9 to TRBJ2-2; D unresolved. The CDR3 loop spans 14 amino acids. CDR1 is SGDLS and CDR2 is YYNGEE in the germline V gene. Trimming took 1 base from V and 3 from J, leaving 7 bases between them. Here the CDR3 DNA reads TGTGCCAGCAGCGTACTAGGATACACCGGGGAGCTGTTTTTT. This codes for CASSVLGYTGELFF.

This clonotype showed up many times. The genes are TRBV4-1 and TRBJ2-7; tentatively, D is TRBD1 (6 bases). Between the trimmed V and J ends, which lost 0 bases and 1 base, there was a span of 10 bases. There are 15 residues in the CDR3. From germline, CDR1 is MGHRA and CDR2 YSYEKL. The CDR3 DNA follows: TGCGCCAGCAGCCAAGATGGGGACACTTCCTACGAGCAGTACGTC. This gives the protein CASSQDGDTSYEQYV.

This clonotype was observed a few times. V and J are TRBV28 and TRBJ2-7; D is possibly TRBD1 (5 bases). Trimming removed 1 base at V and 2 bases at J, with 9 bases between. The CDR3 totals 14 residues. Germline-derived CDR1 and CDR2 are MDHEN and SYDVKM. The DNA for the CDR3 is TGTGCCAGCAGTTTATTCAGGGTTCCCTACGAGCAGTACTTC. Translating it yields CASSLFRVPYEQYF.

This clonotype was detected only a few times. The rearrangement links TRBV5-6 to TRBJ2-3; D gene uncertain. Germline V CDR1 and CDR2: SGHDT, YYEEEE. CDR3 size: 14 residues. V lost 0 bases and J 6 bases, leaving 11 bases between the germline ends. CDR3 amino acids: CASSLGMQADTQYF. DNA of the CDR3: TGTGCCAGCAGCTTGGGTATGCAGGCGGATACGCAGTATTTT.